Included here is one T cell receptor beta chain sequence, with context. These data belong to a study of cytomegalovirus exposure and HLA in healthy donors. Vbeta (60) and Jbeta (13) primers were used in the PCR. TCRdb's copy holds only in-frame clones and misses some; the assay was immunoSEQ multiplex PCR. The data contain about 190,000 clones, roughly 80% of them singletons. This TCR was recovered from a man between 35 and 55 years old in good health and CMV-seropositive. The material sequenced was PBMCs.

CDR3 in amino acids: CASSERGGRDTEAFF. The CDR3 nucleotides read TGTGCCAGCAGTGAAAGGGGGGGGCGGGACACTGAAGCTTTCTTT. The chain uses TRBV6-1 and TRBJ1-1; perhaps TRBD1 as D (6 bases). The CDR3 has 15 residues. Trimming removed 2 bases from V and 3 bases from J, with 13 bases in between. Germline loops: CDR1 MNHNS, CDR2 SASEGT.